Following are 23 T cell receptor beta chains from one sample sequenced in a study of CD8+ T cells in alopecia areata. RNA extraction and reverse transcription yielded cDNA as sequencing template. Sequencing was performed with immunoSEQ multiplex PCR; in TCRdb, only in-frame clones are kept and a portion is missing. The table lists 110,000 or so clones, around three fifths of them singletons. Noted treatment: oral pan-JAK inhibitor, 5-10 mg twice daily. Sequencing was performed on CD4+ T cells sorted from blood, taken at week 24, from a patient treated with tofacitinib. These receptors were taken from a human donor with alopecia areata.

V is TRBV5-4 and J is TRBJ1-6, with D perhaps matching TRBD1 (5 bases). CDR1 is SGHNT and CDR2 is YYREEE in the germline V gene (reference sequence). The CDR3 extends over 16 amino acids. The V end was cut by 5 bases, the J end by 1 base, with 13 bases between. The CDR3 spells CASRAGGGSYNSPLHF. The CDR3 region has the DNA TGTGCCAGCAGAGCCGGGGGGGGATCCTATAATTCACCCCTCCACTTT.

This CDR3 reads CSSSLAGHYNEQFF. CDR3 bases: TGCAGCTCCAGTCTAGCGGGGCACTACAATGAGCAGTTCTTC. This chain joins TRBV29-1 and TRBJ2-1, with TRBD2 matching 9 bases. CDR1 SQVTM and CDR2 ANQGSEA come from the germline V gene. This CDR3 is built from 14 residues. Trimming removed 8 bases from V and 3 bases from J; junction bases left unmatched: 8.

The chain employs TRBV11-2 and TRBJ1-1; tentatively, D is TRBD1 (6 bases). Per germline, CDR1 SGHAT and CDR2 FQNNGV. The CDR3 runs 13 residues. Trimming left V 5 bases short and J 2 bases short, with 9 bases between. The CDR3 sequence is CASSLDSNTEAFF. In nucleotides, the CDR3 is TGTGCCAGCAGCCTGGACAGTAACACTGAAGCTTTCTTT.

The rearrangement joins TRBV4-2 to TRBJ1-1, with D hard to call. The CDR3 extends over 13 amino acids. V lost 4 bases and J lost 2, with 8 bases in between. CDR1 is LGHNA, CDR2 YNFKEQ, per germline. The CDR3 sequence: CASSLGPNTEAFF. In DNA, the CDR3 is TGTGCCAGCAGCCTCGGCCCCAACACTGAAGCTTTCTTT.

The chain has TRBV19 and TRBJ1-2; TRBD1 is a possible D gene (5 bases). This CDR3 has 17 amino acids. CDR1 is LNHDA, CDR2 SQIVND, per germline (reference sequence). With 1 base removed from V and 6 bases from J, the gap between germline ends came to 21 bases. The CDR3 region has the DNA TGTGCCAGTAGTATAGCATCAGGGACCCTCGCGACCAATGGCTACACCTTC. It translates to CASSIASGTLATNGYTF.

V usage is TRBV6-5 and J usage is TRBJ1-1, with TRBD1 identical over 10 bases. This CDR3 has 15 amino acids. With V trimmed by 4 bases and J by 3 bases, 5 bases remained unmatched. The germline V gene has CDR1 MNHEY and CDR2 SVGAGI. CDR3 sequence (DNA): TGTGCCAGCAGTTCAAGGACAGGGGGATACACTGAAGCTTTCTTT. It translates to CASSSRTGGYTEAFF.

The chain employs TRBV4-3 and TRBJ1-6; D is possibly TRBD1 (5 bases). Germline assignment: CDR1 LGHNA and CDR2 YSLEER. V lost 0 bases and J lost 9, with 18 bases in between. The CDR3 consists of 17 residues. Written as DNA, the CDR3 is TGCGCCAGCAGCCAAGAGGGAGACACCGGGGGAATTTCACCCCTCCACTTT. Translated, it gives CASSQEGDTGGISPLHF.

The chain carries TRBV7-2 and TRBJ2-5; TRBD2 might be the D (7 bases). CDR3 size: 15 residues. The V end lost 3 bases, the J end lost 5 bases, and 16 bases lay between the germline ends. Germline-derived CDR1 and CDR2 are SGHTA and FQGNSA. The DNA of the CDR3 is TGTGCCAGCAGCTTTGGGACGGGGGGCAGGGAGACCCAGTACTTC. Protein: CASSFGTGGRETQYF.

This clone was seen a single time. This chain joins TRBV4-3 and TRBJ2-6; 8 positions agree with TRBD1. CDR3 length: 16 residues. The J segment lost 0 bases and the V segment lost 8 bases, leaving 6 bases of the junction unmatched. Germline V gene sequence: CDR1 LGHNA, CDR2 YSLEER. DNA of the CDR3: TGCGCCAGCCGACAGGGGATAAACTCTGGGGCCAACGTCCTGACTTTC. This codes for CASRQGINSGANVLTF.

The rearrangement uses TRBV6-6 and TRBJ1-1; TRBD1 aligns across 8 bases. With 6 bases clipped from V and 1 base from J, the junction kept 4 bases outside the gene matches. The CDR3 spans 14 residues. Germline CDR1 is MNHNY and CDR2 is SVGAGI (reference sequence). CDR3: CASRPDRGNTEAFF. The CDR3 DNA follows: TGTGCCAGCAGACCAGACAGGGGGAACACTGAAGCTTTCTTT.

The rearrangement links TRBV18 to TRBJ2-2, with 7 nucleotides matching TRBD1. This CDR3 spans 15 amino acids. The germline V gene has CDR1 KGHSH and CDR2 LQKENI. After removal of 1 base from V and 3 bases from J, the junction contained 2 bases not matched to a gene. CDR3 nucleotide sequence: TGTGCCAGCTCACCACGACAGGGCCACACCGGGGAGCTGTTTTTT. It translates to CASSPRQGHTGELFF. The whole variable domain, remainder taken from reference TRBV18 and TRBJ2-2, is NAGVMQNPRHLVRRRGQEARLRCSPMKGHSHVYWYRQLPEEGLKFMVYLQKENIIDESGMPKERFSAEFPKEGPSILRIQQVVRGDSAAYFCASSPRQGHTGELFFGEGSRLTVL.

This chain links TRBV30 with TRBJ2-7; 9 nucleotides agree with TRBD1. Germline V CDR1 and CDR2: GTSNPN, SVGIG (reference sequence). The CDR3 totals 15 residues. With 3 bases clipped from V and 3 bases from J, the junction kept 9 bases outside the gene matches. CDR3 in DNA: TGTGCCTGGAGGCCCGGGACAGGGATAGTCTACGAGCAGTACTTC. Protein: CAWRPGTGIVYEQYF.

V is TRBV5-6 and J is TRBJ2-1; TRBD2 matches 7 bases. CDR1 is SGHDT, CDR2 YYEEEE, per germline. The CDR3 runs to 14 residues. J was trimmed by 6 bases and V by 4 bases; bases with no gene match: 7. The CDR3 region has the DNA TGTGCCAGCAGCGTATCCGGGACTACCAATGAGCAGTTCTTC. Its translation is CASSVSGTTNEQFF.

The rearrangement joins TRBV19 to TRBJ1-5; the D gene is possibly TRBD1 (5 bases). V was clipped by 10 bases and J by 3 bases, with 13 bases between them. CDR3 length: 13 residues. Germline V gene sequence: CDR1 LNHDA, CDR2 SQIVND (reference sequence). The CDR3, as DNA: TGTGCCACCTATGGGGGGTTCAATCAGCCCCAGCATTTT. Translation: CATYGGFNQPQHF.

This clone was seen once. This chain joins TRBV25-1 and TRBJ2-6, with 7 bases that match TRBD2. J was trimmed by 10 bases and V by 5 bases; bases with no gene match: 8. Germline loops: CDR1 MGHDK, CDR2 SYGVNS. The CDR3 runs to 14 residues. CDR3: CASSTPGTMNVLTF. The CDR3 DNA is TGTGCCAGCAGTACGCCCGGGACTATGAACGTCCTGACTTTC.

This clone was recorded once. The rearrangement uses TRBV7-9 and TRBJ2-3; perhaps D is TRBD1 or TRBD2 (5 bases each). The CDR3 runs to 16 residues. Trimming stripped 5 bases from V and 2 bases from J, with 17 bases between. Germline values: CDR1 SEHNR, CDR2 FQNEAQ (reference sequence). CDR3 in amino acids: CASSARVSGHTDTQYF. The CDR3 DNA follows: TGTGCCAGCAGCGCGCGAGTGAGCGGACACACAGATACGCAGTATTTT.

V and J are TRBV6-4 and TRBJ2-5; D remains ambiguous. This CDR3 is built from 13 residues. Trimming removed 8 bases at V and 3 bases at J, with 13 bases between. In germline, CDR1 is MRHNA, CDR2 SNTAGT. CDR3 DNA sequence: TGTGCCAGCCCCTCCCCCTTCGAAGAGACCCAGTACTTC. This encodes CASPSPFEETQYF.

The gene calls are TRBV9 and TRBJ2-1; D remains ambiguous. The CDR3 runs 11 residues. Germline-derived CDR1 and CDR2 are SGDLS and YYNGEE. Deletions cut 4 bases from V and 5 bases from J, with 4 bases between. The CDR3, as DNA: TGTGCCAGCAGCAGTCACAATGAGCAGTTCTTC. Translating gives CASSSHNEQFF.

V and J are TRBV5-1 and TRBJ1-5; weak D call: TRBD1 (5 bases). The CDR3 has 16 residues. V was shortened by 1 base and J by 2 bases, with 13 bases between the two germline ends. Germline values: CDR1 SGHRS, CDR2 YFSETQ. In DNA, the CDR3 is TGCGCCAGCAGCTTGAATGGGGGTGTGGGCAATCAGCCCCAGCATTTT. This encodes CASSLNGGVGNQPQHF.

The genes are TRBV4-1 and TRBJ2-3, with 7 bases identical to TRBD1. Trimming took 6 bases from V and 5 from J; bases not matched to a gene: 8. The CDR3 sequence is 14 residues long. Germline CDR1 reads MGHRA; CDR2 reads YSYEKL. CDR3 protein: CASRFTGVEDTQYF. For the CDR3, the DNA is TGCGCCAGCAGATTTACAGGGGTGGAAGATACGCAGTATTTT.

This clone appeared a few times. This sequence joins TRBV5-1 and TRBJ2-5, with D hard to call. The CDR3 is made up of 14 amino acids. V was pared by 4 bases and J by 5 bases, with 15 bases between. Germline V gene sequence: CDR1 SGHRS, CDR2 YFSETQ. The chain's CDR3 is CASSLGAEWETQYF. In nucleotides, the CDR3 is TGCGCCAGCAGCCTGGGCGCCGAGTGGGAGACCCAGTACTTC.

A few counts support this clone. The J gene is TRBJ2-4, the V gene TRBV6-6; no definite D call. The CDR3 has 9 residues. V lost 7 bases and J lost 15, with 10 bases in between. Germline V gene lookup returns CDR1 MNHNY and CDR2 SVGAGI (reference sequence). The CDR3 spells CASKADRYF. The CDR3 nucleotides are TGTGCCAGCAAGGCGGATAGGTACTTC.

The chain links TRBV7-2 to TRBJ1-5, with 12 bases matching TRBD1. The junction had 7 bases not matched to a gene; V was cut back by 4 bases and J by 6 bases. Germline loops: CDR1 SGHTA, CDR2 FQGNSA. The CDR3 has 16 amino acids. The CDR3 is CASSSGTGGAGQPQHF. CDR3 in DNA: TGTGCCAGCAGCTCCGGGACAGGGGGCGCAGGTCAGCCCCAGCATTTT.